The 5 T cell receptor beta chains below were found in one sample sequenced in a study of blood T cell repertoires in COVID-19. Only in-frame clones appear in the TCRdb table, and some are missing; sequencing was by immunoSEQ multiplex PCR. This sample carries 150,000 or so clones, about 91% of them seen once, and the ten largest clones take around 1.4%. The specimen sequenced was peripheral blood. All receptors derive from a woman aged 45-59 years with acute or convalescent COVID-19.

This clone was seen a single time. The V and J genes are TRBV5-4 and TRBJ1-2; the D is unclear. V was trimmed by 4 bases and J by 6 bases, leaving 16 bases between them. This CDR3 contains 14 residues. Looked up from germline, CDR1 is SGHNT and CDR2 is YYREEE (reference sequence). The DNA for the CDR3 is TGTGCCAGCAGCGCCCGGGGAGGTAGCGATGGCTACACCTTC. This translates into CASSARGGSDGYTF.

This clone was seen a few times. The chain couples TRBV6-1 to TRBJ1-1; a weak D match, TRBD1 (5 bases). The V end lost 2 bases, the J end lost 4 bases, and 11 bases lay between the germline ends. The CDR3 extends over 14 amino acids. Germline V gives CDR1 MNHNS, CDR2 SASEGT. The chain's CDR3 is CASSEMGGATEAFF. The CDR3 DNA reads TGTGCCAGCAGTGAAATGGGAGGGGCCACTGAAGCTTTCTTT.

The gene calls are TRBV19 and TRBJ2-3; D possibly corresponds to TRBD2 (5 bases). With 6 bases removed from V and 1 base from J, the gap between germline ends came to 8 bases. The CDR3 totals 13 residues. Germline V CDR1 and CDR2: LNHDA, SQIVND (reference sequence). CDR3 protein: CASSEEGTDTQYF. CDR3 bases: TGTGCCAGTAGCGAGGAGGGCACAGATACGCAGTATTTT.

This clone appeared once. This chain connects TRBV18 to TRBJ2-1; unclear D gene. Per germline, CDR1 KGHSH and CDR2 LQKENI. V was clipped by 3 bases and J by 4 bases, with 7 bases between them. The CDR3 has 13 amino acids. DNA of the CDR3: TGTGCCAGCTCACCGGCAAGATACAATGAGCAGTTCTTC. Translating gives CASSPARYNEQFF.

The chain combines TRBV11-3 with TRBJ2-1, with 10 bases lining up with TRBD2. V shed 2 bases, J shed 9 bases, and the junction held 7 bases outside the gene matches. This CDR3 comprises 15 residues. Germline CDR1 and CDR2: SGHNT and YENEEA. DNA of the CDR3: TGTGCCAGCAGCTTAATAGCGGGGGGCCTGCTTGAGCAGTTCTTC. It is translated as CASSLIAGGLLEQFF.